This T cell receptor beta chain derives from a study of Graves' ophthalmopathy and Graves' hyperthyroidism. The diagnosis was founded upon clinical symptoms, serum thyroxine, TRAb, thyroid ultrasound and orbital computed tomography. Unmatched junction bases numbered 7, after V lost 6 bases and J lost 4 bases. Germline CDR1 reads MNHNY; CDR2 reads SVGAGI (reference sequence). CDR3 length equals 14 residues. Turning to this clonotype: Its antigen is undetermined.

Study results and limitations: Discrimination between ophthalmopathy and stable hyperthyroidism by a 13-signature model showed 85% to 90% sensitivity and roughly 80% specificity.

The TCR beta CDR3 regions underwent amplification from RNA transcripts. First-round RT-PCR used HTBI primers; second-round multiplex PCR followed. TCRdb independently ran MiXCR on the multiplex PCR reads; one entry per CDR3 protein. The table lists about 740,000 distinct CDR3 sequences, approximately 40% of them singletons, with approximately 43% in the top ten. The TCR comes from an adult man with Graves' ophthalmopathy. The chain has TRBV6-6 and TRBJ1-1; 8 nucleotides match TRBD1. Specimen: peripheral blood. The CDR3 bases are TGTGCCAGCAGAAAGGACAGGGTGAGCACTGAAGCTTTCTTT. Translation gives CASRKDRVSTEAFF.